This TCR beta chain was sequenced in a study of T cell responses to AZD1222 COVID-19 vaccine. Study-wide context: Pooled together were second doses at about 4 or about 12 weeks.

Germline V gives CDR1 SGDLS, CDR2 YYNGEE. J lost 2 bases, V lost 2 bases, and 6 bases had no gene match. The CDR3 has 16 amino acids. The protocol was immunoSEQ multiplex PCR, while the TCRdb copy is restricted to in-frame clones and leaves out a portion. The data contain roughly 120,000 clones, around nine tenths of them singletons. Details on this clone: Its antigen is currently unknown.

Study-wide points: Repertoires were obtained only post-peak T cell response. White British people made up most donors, females outnumbered males, and clonal diversity was possibly underestimated. Researchers report vaccine-associated CD4 TCRs spanning spike, with dominance at 160-218 and 743-854.

Sequenced material: peripheral blood, taken on day 0 of AZD1222 vaccination. The receptor's source is an adult in good health. J is TRBJ1-4 and V is TRBV9, with TRBD1 matching over 7 bases. CDR3 region: CASSVTGAVTNEKLFF. DNA of the CDR3: TGTGCCAGCAGCGTCACAGGGGCGGTGACTAATGAAAAACTGTTTTTT.